This entry lists 22 T cell receptor beta chains sequenced from one sample in a study of blood T cell repertoires in COVID-19. Assay: immunoSEQ multiplex PCR; the TCRdb copy retains only in-frame clones and omits some. Here the sample spans over 250,000 clones, about 82% being singletons. Sequencing was done on a sample of peripheral blood. Every receptor here comes from a man in his forties or fifties with active or convalescent COVID-19.

V and J are TRBV5-1 and TRBJ1-3; D gene unclear. The CDR3 spans 13 residues. V lost 7 bases to trimming and J lost 0 bases, with 8 bases between them. Germline lookup yields CDR1 SGHRS and CDR2 YFSETQ. CDR3 nucleotide sequence: TGCGCCAGCCGAGCGTCCTCTGGAAACACCATATATTTT. Translated, it gives CASRASSGNTIYF. Drawing the rest from reference TRBV5-1 and TRBJ1-3, the complete variable domain is KAGVTQTPRYLIKTRGQQVTLSCSPISGHRSVSWYQQTPGQGLQFLFEYFSETQRNKGNFPGRFSGRQFSNSRSEMNVSTLELGDSALYLCASRASSGNTIYFGEGSWLTVV.

The V and J genes are TRBV27 and TRBJ2-7, with D possibly TRBD2 on 6 matching bases. The CDR3 has 13 amino acids. Per germline, CDR1 MNHEY and CDR2 SMNVEV (reference sequence). Trimming removed 6 bases from V and 2 bases from J, with 11 bases in between. In nucleotides, the CDR3 is TGTGCCAGCAGGGGGGGACTCACCTACGAGCAGTACTTC. Its protein product is CASRGGLTYEQYF.

This clone turned up a few times. The chain is built from TRBV3-1 (or the pseudogene TRBV3-2) and TRBJ2-5, with 7 bases fitting TRBD1. Germline CDR1 reads LGHDT; CDR2 reads YNNKEL (reference sequence). Germline trimming cut 4 bases from V and 4 bases from J; bases unmatched to any gene: 3. This CDR3 is built from 13 residues. DNA of the CDR3: TGTGCCAGCAGCCGATACAGGGGAGAGACCCAGTACTTC. Translated, it gives CASSRYRGETQYF.

The CDR3 protein is CASSEPGARGEQYF. The CDR3 nucleotides are TGTGCCAGCAGCGAACCCGGGGCGCGGGGCGAGCAGTACTTC. This sequence joins TRBV4-2 and TRBJ2-7; tentatively, D is TRBD2 (6 bases). The CDR3 is 14 amino acids. Germline assignment: CDR1 LGHNA and CDR2 YNFKEQ. Trimming cost V 5 bases and J 6 bases, with 17 bases left between them.

The J gene is TRBJ1-4, the V gene TRBV19; D is perhaps TRBD1 (6 bases). The CDR3 spans 14 residues. CDR1 and CDR2 (germline): LNHDA, SQIVND (reference sequence). V was shortened by 3 bases and J by 7 bases, with 12 bases between the two germline ends. In nucleotides, the CDR3 is TGTGCCAGTAGTATTCGGGCAGGGGCTGAAAAACTGTTTTTT. It codes for CASSIRAGAEKLFF.

The chain couples TRBV5-6 to TRBJ1-1; D might be TRBD1 (5 bases). Deletions cut 4 bases from V and 9 bases from J, with 13 bases between. The CDR3 runs to 12 residues. From germline, CDR1 is SGHDT and CDR2 YYEEEE. CDR3 amino acids: CASSPRGGKAFF. CDR3 DNA: TGTGCCAGCAGCCCCCGGGGGGGGAAAGCTTTCTTT.

This clone has more than one count but fewer than ten. The V gene is TRBV4-2, the J gene TRBJ2-7; 10 nucleotides align to TRBD2. The J segment lost 3 bases and the V segment lost 1 base, leaving 6 bases of the junction unmatched. The CDR3 runs 16 residues. Germline V CDR1 and CDR2: LGHNA, YNFKEQ. The DNA of the CDR3 is TGTGCCAGCAGCCAAGGGACTAGCGGAGGGGGCTACGAGCAGTACTTC. It encodes CASSQGTSGGGYEQYF.

This rearrangement joins TRBV28 to TRBJ2-4, with D possibly being TRBD1 (6 bases). The germline V gene encodes CDR1 MDHEN and CDR2 SYDVKM. The CDR3 is made up of 15 amino acids. Trimming removed 1 base at V and 5 bases at J, with 12 bases between. CDR3 region: CASSLSGTRENIQYF. CDR3 coding DNA: TGTGCCAGCAGTTTATCTGGGACAAGGGAAAACATTCAGTACTTC.

The chain combines TRBV5-1 with TRBJ2-1, with unresolved D. Germline V gene lookup returns CDR1 SGHRS and CDR2 YFSETQ. Trimming pared 2 bases from V and 2 bases from J, leaving 11 bases between. CDR3 size: 15 residues. The CDR3 coding sequence is TGCGCCAGCAGCTTTCGTCAGGATGCCTACAATGAGCAGTTCTTC. This translates into CASSFRQDAYNEQFF.

CDR3 sequence: CAWSSLVRNEQFF. CDR3 nucleotide sequence: TGTGCCTGGAGCTCTCTCGTCCGCAATGAGCAGTTCTTC. The rearrangement links TRBV30 to TRBJ2-1; D is ambiguous. V lost 3 bases and J lost 6, with 12 bases in between. Germline values: CDR1 GTSNPN, CDR2 SVGIG (reference sequence). The CDR3 spans 13 residues.

The chain employs TRBV19 and TRBJ1-1, with TRBD1 identical over 7 bases. The germline V gene encodes CDR1 LNHDA and CDR2 SQIVND (reference sequence). V was pared by 3 bases and J by 8 bases, with 6 bases of the junction left unmatched. The CDR3 is 13 residues long. CDR3 sequence: CASSIHRGPEAFF. The CDR3, as DNA: TGTGCCAGTAGTATCCACAGGGGCCCCGAAGCTTTCTTT. Filled out from reference TRBV19 and TRBJ1-1, the complete variable domain reads DGGITQSPKYLFRKEGQNVTLSCEQNLNHDAMYWYRQDPGQGLRLIYYSQIVNDFQKGDIAEGYSVSREKKESFPLTVTSAQKNPTAFYLCASSIHRGPEAFFGQGTRLTVV.

V is TRBV15 and J is TRBJ2-2; possible D gene TRBD1, 7 bases. The CDR3 totals 15 residues. CDR1 and CDR2 (germline): LNHNV, YYDKDF (reference sequence). V lost 3 bases and J 6 bases, leaving 14 bases between the germline ends. CDR3 DNA: TGTGCCACCAGCAGCGACAGGGAGGTGGCCGGGGAGCTGTTTTTT. Protein product: CATSSDREVAGELFF.

V gene TRBV19 combines with J gene TRBJ2-1; 10 nucleotides match TRBD2. Trimming took 5 bases from V and 1 from J; bases not matched to a gene: 2. There are 15 residues in the CDR3. Germline loops: CDR1 LNHDA, CDR2 SQIVND (reference sequence). CDR3 sequence reads: CASSSGLASYNEQFF. For the CDR3, the DNA is TGTGCCAGTAGTTCGGGACTAGCGTCCTACAATGAGCAGTTCTTC.

The rearrangement links TRBV5-1 to TRBJ2-3; TRBD2 matches at 7 bases. CDR3 length: 14 residues. V shed 3 bases, J shed 6 bases, and the junction held 7 bases outside the gene matches. Looked up from germline, CDR1 is SGHRS and CDR2 is YFSETQ. In DNA form, the CDR3 reads TGCGCCAGCAGCTCCTCTAGCGGAGGGGATACGCAGTATTTT. Protein sequence: CASSSSSGGDTQYF.

This clone was seen just once. V is TRBV7-9 and J is TRBJ1-1; perhaps TRBD1 as D (5 bases). The CDR3 spans 13 residues. Trimming stripped 1 base from V and 11 bases from J, with 14 bases between. Germline loops: CDR1 SEHNR, CDR2 FQNEAQ (reference sequence). The CDR3 DNA reads as TGTGCCAGCAGCTTAGACGAGAGGACACAGGCTTTCTTT. Encoded protein: CASSLDERTQAFF. Full variable domain (outside the CDR3, taken from reference TRBV7-9 and TRBJ1-1): DTGVSQNPRHKITKRGQNVTFRCDPISEHNRLYWYRQTLGQGPEFLTYFQNEAQLEKSRLLSDRFSAERPKGSFSTLEIQRTEQGDSAMYLCASSLDERTQAFFGQGTRLTVV.

The V and J genes are TRBV15 and TRBJ1-2; D gene uncertain. With 0 bases removed from V and 6 bases from J, the gap between germline ends came to 17 bases. CDR1 LNHNV and CDR2 YYDKDF come from the germline V gene (reference sequence). This CDR3 is built from 16 residues. The chain's CDR3 is CATSRDRGRGSDGYTF. CDR3 coding DNA: TGTGCCACCAGCAGAGATCGAGGTCGAGGGTCGGATGGCTACACCTTC.

This chain connects TRBV30 to TRBJ1-6; D unresolved. The germline V and J ends were trimmed by 4 bases and 3 bases, with 13 bases remaining between them. Germline values: CDR1 GTSNPN, CDR2 SVGIG (reference sequence). CDR3 length: 15 residues. For the CDR3, the DNA is TGTGCCTGGACAGGTCCGGCAGACTATAATTCACCCCTCCACTTT. It yields the protein CAWTGPADYNSPLHF.

The chain links TRBV29-1 to TRBJ2-2; TRBD1 is a possible D gene (7 bases). Germline CDR1 is SQVTM and CDR2 is ANQGSEA. The CDR3 covers 15 residues. CDR3 amino acids: CSARRGTANTGELFF. The CDR3 bases are TGCAGTGCCCGACGGGGGACAGCGAACACCGGGGAGCTGTTTTTT.

This chain uses TRBV7-3 with TRBJ2-3; a possible D gene is TRBD2 (5 bases). CDR3 size: 13 residues. The V gene's germline CDR1 is SGHTA and CDR2 FQGTGA. V dropped 3 bases and J dropped 6 bases, with 10 bases sitting between them. The CDR3, as DNA: TGTGCCAGCAGCTTCGGGGTAGCGGATACGCAGTATTTT. This codes for CASSFGVADTQYF. Combining the CDR3 with reference TRBV7-3 and TRBJ2-3 gives the whole variable domain GAGVSQTPSNKVTEKGKYVELRCDPISGHTALYWYRQSLGQGPEFLIYFQGTGAADDSGLPNDRFFAVRPEGSVSTLKIQRTERGDSAVYLCASSFGVADTQYFGPGTRLTVL.

This chain uses TRBV25-1 with TRBJ1-5, with D hard to call. V was cut by 6 bases and J by 8 bases, with 11 bases left in between. This CDR3 comprises 12 residues. Germline CDR1 MGHDK, CDR2 SYGVNS. The CDR3 DNA sequence: TGTGCCAGCAGCACCCTCGGGGAGCCCCAGCATTTT. Translated: CASSTLGEPQHF.

The genes are TRBV30 and TRBJ2-5, with TRBD2 matching over 10 bases. Germline values: CDR1 GTSNPN, CDR2 SVGIG (reference sequence). There are 14 residues in the CDR3. V lost 5 bases, J lost 4 bases, and 7 bases stayed unmatched. CDR3 coding DNA: TGTGCCTGGGGACTACTAGCGGGATTAGAGACCCAGTACTTC. It yields the protein CAWGLLAGLETQYF.

This clone was found a few times. V gene TRBV7-9 combines with J gene TRBJ2-1, with TRBD2 identical over 7 bases. The germline gives CDR1 SEHNR, CDR2 FQNEAQ (reference sequence). The J segment lost 10 bases and the V segment lost 5 bases, leaving 8 bases of the junction unmatched. The CDR3 contains 13 residues. CDR3 residues: CASSGRESGEQFF. The CDR3 bases are TGTGCCAGCAGCGGGCGGGAGTCTGGGGAGCAGTTCTTC.